This T cell receptor (beta chain) was sequenced in a study of blood T cell repertoires in COVID-19. The overall study: From T cells, B-cell-depleted T cells, or PBMCs came the material, which was cDNA or gDNA.

In the original processing: Counts of nucleated cells, estimated from reference gene primer amplification, were obtained. The method was immunoSEQ multiplex PCR; TCRdb's version includes in-frame clones alone and lacks a portion of them. That table supplies the V and J calls and clone size; D and trimming were determined from the DNA. The table has 190,000 or so clones, about 83% seen once; the top ten hold around 8.6%. CDR1 and CDR2 (germline): SGHRS, YFSETQ. V lost 5 bases and J 3 bases, leaving 14 bases between the germline ends. The CDR3 runs to 14 residues. Recovered status applied to Cohort 3 donors who had two consecutive negative PCRs. It also applied to those with clearance or with symptom resolution.

V and J are TRBV5-1 and TRBJ1-2; D gene uncertain. The origin of this receptor is a woman aged 30 to 39 who had recovered from COVID-19. Sequencing was performed on PBMCs or T cells enriched from blood (not recorded which). The CDR3 DNA reads TGCGCCAGCAGTCTGGCGTTAGAGGACTATGGCTACACCTTC. It is translated as CASSLALEDYGYTF. Complete variable domain (other parts from reference TRBV5-1 and TRBJ1-2): KAGVTQTPRYLIKTRGQQVTLSCSPISGHRSVSWYQQTPGQGLQFLFEYFSETQRNKGNFPGRFSGRQFSNSRSEMNVSTLELGDSALYLCASSLALEDYGYTFGSGTRLTVV.